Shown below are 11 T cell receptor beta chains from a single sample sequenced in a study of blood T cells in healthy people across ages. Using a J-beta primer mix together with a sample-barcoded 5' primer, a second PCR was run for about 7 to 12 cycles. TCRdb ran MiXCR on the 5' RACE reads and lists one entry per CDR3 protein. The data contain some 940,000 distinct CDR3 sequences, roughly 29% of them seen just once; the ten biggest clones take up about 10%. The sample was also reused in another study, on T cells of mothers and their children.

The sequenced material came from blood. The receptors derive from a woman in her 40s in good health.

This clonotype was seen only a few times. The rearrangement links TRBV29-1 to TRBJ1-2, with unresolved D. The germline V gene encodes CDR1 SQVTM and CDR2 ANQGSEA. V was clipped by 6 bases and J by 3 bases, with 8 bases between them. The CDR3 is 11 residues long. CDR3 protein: CSVGSDYGYTF. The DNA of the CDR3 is TGCAGCGTGGGCAGCGACTATGGCTACACCTTC.

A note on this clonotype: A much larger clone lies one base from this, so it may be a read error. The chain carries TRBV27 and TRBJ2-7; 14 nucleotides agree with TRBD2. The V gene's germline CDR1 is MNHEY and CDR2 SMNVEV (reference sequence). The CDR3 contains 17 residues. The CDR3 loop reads CAGSLTTSGGVAYEQYF. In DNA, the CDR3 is TGTGCCGGCAGTCTCACGACTAGCGGGGGGGTTGCCTACGAGCAGTACTTC.

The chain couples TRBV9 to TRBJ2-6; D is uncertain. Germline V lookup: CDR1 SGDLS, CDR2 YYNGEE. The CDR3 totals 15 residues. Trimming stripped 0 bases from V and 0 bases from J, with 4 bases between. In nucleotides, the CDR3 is TGTGCCAGCAGCGTAGCGATCTCTGGGGCCAACGTCCTGACTTTC. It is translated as CASSVAISGANVLTF.

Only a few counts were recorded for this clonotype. The CDR3 loop is CASSFSGGKADTQYF. CDR3 in DNA: TGTGCCAGCAGTTTTTCAGGGGGAAAAGCAGATACGCAGTATTTT. The chain couples TRBV6-5 to TRBJ2-3; 7 nucleotides match TRBD1. Germline V CDR1 and CDR2: MNHEY, SVGAGI. V was pared by 4 bases and J by 4 bases, with 8 bases of the junction left unmatched. The CDR3 consists of 15 residues.

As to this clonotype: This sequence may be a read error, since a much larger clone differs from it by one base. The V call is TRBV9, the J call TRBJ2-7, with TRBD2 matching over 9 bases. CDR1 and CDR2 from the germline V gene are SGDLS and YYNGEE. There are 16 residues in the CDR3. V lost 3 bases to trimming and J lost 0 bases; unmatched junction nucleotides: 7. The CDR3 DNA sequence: TGTGCCAGCAGCGCCAGCGGGGGGCCCAGCTCCTACGAGCAGTACTTC. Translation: CASSASGGPSSYEQYF.

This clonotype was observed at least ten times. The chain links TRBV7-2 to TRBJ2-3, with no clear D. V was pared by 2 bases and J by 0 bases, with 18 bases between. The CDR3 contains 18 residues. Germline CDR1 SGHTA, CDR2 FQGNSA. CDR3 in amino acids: CASSLRMASALSTDTQYF. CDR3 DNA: TGTGCCAGCAGCTTAAGGATGGCTAGTGCCCTCAGCACAGATACGCAGTATTTT. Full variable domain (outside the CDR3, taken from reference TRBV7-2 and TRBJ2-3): GAGVSQSPSNKVTEKGKDVELRCDPISGHTALYWYRQSLGQGLEFLIYFQGNSAPDKSGLPSDRFSAERTGGSVSTLTIQRTQQEDSAVYLCASSLRMASALSTDTQYFGPGTRLTVL.

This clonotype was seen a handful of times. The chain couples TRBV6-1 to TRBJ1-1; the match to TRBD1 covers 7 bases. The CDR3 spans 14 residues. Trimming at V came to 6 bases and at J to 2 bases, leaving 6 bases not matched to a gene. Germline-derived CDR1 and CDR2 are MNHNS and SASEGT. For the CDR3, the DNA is TGTGCCAGCAGAGAAACAGGGGTTAACACTGAAGCTTTCTTT. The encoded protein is CASRETGVNTEAFF.

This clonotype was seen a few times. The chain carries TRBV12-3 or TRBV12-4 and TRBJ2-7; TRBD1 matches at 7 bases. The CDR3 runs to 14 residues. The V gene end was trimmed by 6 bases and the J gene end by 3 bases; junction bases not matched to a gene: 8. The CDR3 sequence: CASSEGGTGYEQYF. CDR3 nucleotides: TGTGCCAGCAGCGAAGGGGGCACCGGCTACGAGCAGTACTTC.

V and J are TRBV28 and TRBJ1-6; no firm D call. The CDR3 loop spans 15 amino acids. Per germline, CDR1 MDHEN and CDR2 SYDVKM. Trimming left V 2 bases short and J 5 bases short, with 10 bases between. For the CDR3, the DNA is TGTGCCAGCAGTTTAGTCCCGGCTAATAATTCACCCCTCCACTTT. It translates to CASSLVPANNSPLHF.

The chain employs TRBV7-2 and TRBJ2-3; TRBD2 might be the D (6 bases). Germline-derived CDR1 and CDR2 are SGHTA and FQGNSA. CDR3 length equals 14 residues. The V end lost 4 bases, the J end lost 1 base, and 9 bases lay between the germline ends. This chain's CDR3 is CASSYVAGTDTQYF. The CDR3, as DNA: TGTGCCAGCAGCTACGTAGCGGGCACAGATACGCAGTATTTT.

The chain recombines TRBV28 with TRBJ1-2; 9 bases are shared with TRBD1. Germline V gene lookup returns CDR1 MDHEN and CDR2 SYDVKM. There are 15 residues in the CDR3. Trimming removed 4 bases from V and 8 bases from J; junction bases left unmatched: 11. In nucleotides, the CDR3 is TGTGCCAGCAGTTCAACCCAGGGACAGGGTTACGGCTACACCTTC. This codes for CASSSTQGQGYGYTF.